A selection of T cell receptor beta chains follows, all from one sample in a study of blood T cell repertoires in COVID-19. TCRdb's copy holds only in-frame clones and misses some; the assay was immunoSEQ multiplex PCR. In the table there are 250,000 to 300,000 clones, about nine tenths of which are singletons. The specimen was PBMCs or T cells enriched from blood (not recorded which). All receptors come from a human donor in a cohort exposed to, infected with or recovered from COVID-19 (not recorded which). The donor label of this sample is uncertain. The CDR3 runs from the conserved cysteine through the conserved F or W. Each record gives: CDR3 protein, CDR3 DNA, V gene, CDR3 length, J gene, clone size, D gene. D genes are given only for firm matches. Clone size is shown for a subset of rows, as once, few, many or a class of expanded clone.

CASSWIRGTGMNTEAFF,TGTGCCAGCAGCTGGATTCGGGGGACAGGGATGAACACTGAAGCTTTCTTT,TRBV5-8,17,TRBJ1-1,once,TRBD1
CAIRPQDDQPQHF,TGTGCCATCCGCCCACAGGACGATCAGCCCCAGCATTTT,TRBV10-3,13,TRBJ1-5,.,.
CASSYTGANQPQHF,TGTGCCAGCAGTTATACAGGGGCCAATCAGCCCCAGCATTTT,TRBV6-5,14,TRBJ1-5,.,TRBD1
CARLGGSGAWRYLNYGYTF,TGTGCCAGACTAGGGGGCTCCGGGGCGTGGAGATATCTGAACTATGGCTACACCTTC,TRBV19,19,TRBJ1-2,.,TRBD1
CASSLARLAGGTGELFF,TGTGCCAGCAGCTTAGCCAGACTAGCGGGGGGCACCGGGGAGCTGTTTTTT,TRBV13,17,TRBJ2-2,.,TRBD2
CASSSRDNRGKKLFF,TGTGCCAGCAGCTCCCGGGACAACCGGGGAAAAAAACTGTTTTTT,TRBV5-6,15,TRBJ1-4,.,.
CSFSTGGGNGYTF,TGCAGCTTTAGTACAGGGGGCGGGAATGGCTACACCTTC,TRBV29-1,13,TRBJ1-2,.,TRBD1
CASSLGTGGFLEKLFF,TGTGCCAGCAGCTTGGGGACAGGGGGCTTTTTGGAAAAACTGTTTTTT,TRBV5-8,16,TRBJ1-4,.,TRBD1
CASVRGQGVYGYTF,TGTGCCAGCGTAAGAGGACAGGGCGTATATGGCTACACCTTC,TRBV7-3,14,TRBJ1-2,.,TRBD1
CASTREGADEAFF,TGCGCCAGCACCCGAGAGGGCGCCGATGAAGCTTTCTTT,TRBV5-1,13,TRBJ1-1,.,.
CASSFQQPGAFF,TGTGCCAGCAGTTTCCAACAGCCTGGGGCTTTCTTT,TRBV12-3/TRBV12-4,12,TRBJ1-1,.,.
CASSSSSGELFF,TGTGCCAGCAGCTCCTCGTCCGGGGAGCTGTTTTTT,TRBV13,12,TRBJ2-2,.,.
CASSGRQAGEQYF,TGTGCCAGCAGCGGACGTCAGGCAGGAGAGCAGTACTTC,TRBV9,13,TRBJ2-7,.,.
CASSPTDREPTTPYEQYF,TGTGCCAGCAGCCCCACTGACAGGGAACCTACCACCCCCTACGAGCAGTACTTC,TRBV9,18,TRBJ2-7,.,TRBD1
CASSVGGSPDTQYF,TGTGCCAGCAGCGTAGGCGGGTCCCCAGATACGCAGTATTTT,TRBV9,14,TRBJ2-3,.,.
CASSRGQGAGSPLHF,TGTGCCAGCAGCCGGGGACAGGGGGCAGGTTCACCCCTCCACTTT,TRBV6-4,15,TRBJ1-6,.,TRBD1
CASSQDGGEGTEAFF,TGTGCCAGCAGCCAAGATGGCGGGGAGGGCACTGAAGCTTTCTTT,TRBV3-1/TRBV3-2,15,TRBJ1-1,.,.
CASSLSPSGQGAGSPLHF,TGTGCCAGCAGTTTATCGCCTTCAGGACAGGGGGCTGGGTCACCCCTCCACTTT,TRBV27,18,TRBJ1-6,.,TRBD1
CASSRGPLWTGERFSNQPQHF,TGTGCCAGTAGTAGAGGCCCGTTGTGGACAGGGGAACGCTTCAGCAATCAGCCCCAGCATTTT,TRBV19,21,TRBJ1-5,.,TRBD1
CASSQTLQGARRSPLHF,TGTGCCAGCAGCCAGACCCTACAGGGGGCGCGTCGATCACCCCTCCACTTT,TRBV4-2,17,TRBJ1-6,.,TRBD1
CASSEYPSGAGDTQYF,TGTGCCAGCAGTGAATATCCTAGCGGGGCCGGAGATACGCAGTATTTT,TRBV25-1,16,TRBJ2-3,.,TRBD2
CSVGTGLYGYTF,TGCAGCGTCGGGACAGGGCTCTATGGCTACACCTTC,TRBV29-1,12,TRBJ1-2,.,TRBD1
CASSQPGRQASSYNSPLHF,TGCGCCAGCAGCCAGCCCGGCCGACAGGCGAGCTCCTATAATTCACCCCTCCACTTT,TRBV4-1,19,TRBJ1-6,.,.
CASSQDRLAGGDTQYF,TGCGCCAGCAGCCAAGATAGACTAGCGGGGGGCGATACGCAGTATTTT,TRBV4-3,16,TRBJ2-3,.,TRBD2
CASRPERQGAYYGYTF,TGTGCCAGCAGGCCCGAGCGACAGGGGGCTTACTATGGCTACACCTTC,TRBV5-5,16,TRBJ1-2,.,TRBD1
CASSQWDRGRNPEQYF,TGTGCCAGCAGCCAATGGGACAGGGGGCGCAATCCCGAGCAGTACTTC,TRBV3-1/TRBV3-2,16,TRBJ2-7,.,TRBD1
CASSWQGVGGYTF,TGTGCCAGCAGCTGGCAGGGGGTAGGAGGCTACACCTTC,TRBV28,13,TRBJ1-2,.,TRBD1
CATNGGTGELFF,TGTGCCACCAACGGGGGCACCGGGGAGCTGTTTTTT,TRBV10-3,12,TRBJ2-2,.,.
CASTANYGYTF,TGTGCCAGCACAGCTAACTATGGCTACACCTTC,TRBV2,11,TRBJ1-2,.,.
CASSLGGGPTVREQYF,TGTGCCAGCAGCTTGGGAGGGGGCCCTACGGTGAGGGAGCAGTACTTC,TRBV5-4,16,TRBJ2-7,.,TRBD1